One sample yielded the 20 T cell receptor beta chains listed below, sequenced in a study of blood T cell repertoires in COVID-19. Sequencing was performed with immunoSEQ multiplex PCR; in TCRdb, only in-frame clones are kept and a portion is missing. Of about 120,000 clones listed, around 88% are singletons. Sequencing was performed on peripheral blood. All receptors come from a human donor with acute or convalescent COVID-19. The donor label of this sample is uncertain.

The chain recombines TRBV4-2 with TRBJ1-6, with 9 bases matching TRBD1. V dropped 3 bases and J dropped 7; count of bases not matched to a gene: 7. Germline lookup yields CDR1 LGHNA and CDR2 YNFKEQ. This CDR3 comprises 16 residues. CDR3 sequence (DNA): TGTGCCAGCAGCCAGTTAGTGACAGGGGGAAATTCACCCCTCCACTTT. Its protein product is CASSQLVTGGNSPLHF.

The V and J genes are TRBV15 and TRBJ1-1; tentatively, D is TRBD1 (6 bases). Trimming cost V 4 bases and J 1 base, with 10 bases left between them. This CDR3 is 14 amino acids long. Germline values: CDR1 LNHNV, CDR2 YYDKDF (reference sequence). The chain's CDR3 is CATSTRTANTEAFF. The CDR3 coding sequence is TGTGCCACCAGCACCCGGACAGCGAACACTGAAGCTTTCTTT.

The gene calls are TRBV30 and TRBJ1-4; 7 positions agree with TRBD1. The CDR3 has 14 amino acids. From germline, CDR1 is GTSNPN and CDR2 SVGIG (reference sequence). V shed 3 bases and J 8 bases; nucleotides not matched to a gene: 9. DNA of the CDR3: TGTGCCTGGAGCAGGACAGGAGGGAGAGAAAAACTGTTTTTT. It is translated as CAWSRTGGREKLFF. Filled out from reference TRBV30 and TRBJ1-4, the complete variable domain reads SQTIHQWPATLVQPVGSPLSLECTVEGTSNPNLYWYRQAAGRGLQLLFYSVGIGQISSEVPQNLSASRPQDRQFILSSKKLLLSDSGFYLCAWSRTGGREKLFFGSGTQLSVL.

The chain couples TRBV19 to TRBJ1-4, with 9 bases that match TRBD1. V gave up 6 bases and J gave up 8 bases; unmatched junction bases: 7. The germline CDR1 and CDR2 sequences are LNHDA and SQIVND (reference sequence). The CDR3 extends over 14 amino acids. The CDR3 sequence is CASRRTGVGEKLFF. CDR3 nucleotides: TGTGCCAGTAGGCGGACAGGGGTAGGAGAAAAACTGTTTTTT. Combining the CDR3 with reference TRBV19 and TRBJ1-4 gives the whole variable domain DGGITQSPKYLFRKEGQNVTLSCEQNLNHDAMYWYRQDPGQGLRLIYYSQIVNDFQKGDIAEGYSVSREKKESFPLTVTSAQKNPTAFYLCASRRTGVGEKLFFGSGTQLSVL.

The CDR3 bases are TGTGCCAGCAGTTACGCTAGCGGGGTCACAGATACGCAGTATTTT. Translated: CASSYASGVTDTQYF. The V call is TRBV6-2 or TRBV6-3, the J call TRBJ2-3; 9 positions agree with TRBD2. Germline CDR1 reads MNHEY; CDR2 reads SVGEGT. J lost 2 bases, V lost 2 bases, and 2 bases had no gene match. The CDR3 has 15 amino acids.

The V gene is TRBV9, the J gene TRBJ2-2, with D hard to call. The V and J ends lost 3 bases and 0 bases respectively, with 6 bases between them. CDR3 length: 14 residues. CDR1 SGDLS and CDR2 YYNGEE come from the germline V gene. The CDR3 is CASSATSNTGELFF. The CDR3 nucleotides read TGTGCCAGCAGCGCGACATCGAACACCGGGGAGCTGTTTTTT.

The chain combines TRBV7-9 with TRBJ2-5, with 8 bases that match TRBD1. The CDR3 spans 15 residues. Losses at the gene ends were 2 bases for V and 5 bases for J; bases not matched to a gene: 7. The germline CDR1 and CDR2 sequences are SEHNR and FQNEAQ (reference sequence). CDR3 in amino acids: CASSLRTGYAETQYF. The CDR3 DNA sequence: TGTGCCAGCAGCTTAAGGACAGGGTATGCGGAGACCCAGTACTTC.

Concerning this clone itself: The DNA is omitted, as the CDR3 cannot be located on it reliably, and the CDR3 follows TCRdb's listing. The genes are TRBV6-5 and TRBJ2-2; the table's D call TRBD2 went unverified against the DNA. The germline CDR1 and CDR2 sequences are MNHEY and SVGAGI. The CDR3 numbers 15 amino acids, ends counted. The CDR3 spells CASSEGGFGAGELFF.

The genes are TRBV5-5 and TRBJ2-1; TRBD1 might be the D (5 bases). CDR1 SGHKS and CDR2 YYEKEE come from the germline V gene (reference sequence). V was shortened by 0 bases and J by 0 bases, with 10 bases between the two germline ends. The CDR3 consists of 16 residues. CDR3 residues: CASSLVAGNSYNEQFF. CDR3 nucleotides: TGTGCCAGCAGCTTGGTGGCAGGGAACTCCTACAATGAGCAGTTCTTC.

The V call is TRBV3-1 (or the pseudogene TRBV3-2), the J call TRBJ1-4; perhaps TRBD1 as D (5 bases). The germline V gene has CDR1 LGHDT and CDR2 YNNKEL (reference sequence). V gave up 0 bases and J gave up 5 bases, with 10 bases separating them. This CDR3 is built from 15 residues. The CDR3 nucleotides read TGTGCCAGCAGCCAAGAGGGCGGGGACAATGAAAAACTGTTTTTT. It specifies CASSQEGGDNEKLFF.

The J gene is TRBJ1-1, the V gene TRBV18; possibly TRBD1 for D (6 bases). Germline assignment: CDR1 KGHSH and CDR2 LQKENI. This CDR3 has 14 residues. The V end was cut by 0 bases, the J end by 7 bases, with 12 bases between. The CDR3 DNA sequence: TGTGCCAGCTCACCACCTTTACAGACAGGTGAAGCTTTCTTT. This codes for CASSPPLQTGEAFF.

The V gene is TRBV7-2, the J gene TRBJ1-1; maybe TRBD1 (6 bases). From germline, CDR1 is SGHTA and CDR2 FQGNSA. The CDR3 has 15 amino acids. The V and J ends lost 3 bases and 4 bases respectively, with 15 bases between them. Written as DNA, the CDR3 is TGTGCCAGCAGCTTTTATGGGGGCGTTGTCACTGAAGCTTTCTTT. This translates into CASSFYGGVVTEAFF.

This clone was seen more than once but under ten times. The CDR3 DNA reads as TGTGCCAGTAGTATAGATCTCTACAACACCGGGGAGCTGTTTTTT. Amino acids: CASSIDLYNTGELFF. This chain connects TRBV19 to TRBJ2-2; D is unclear. CDR3 length equals 15 residues. Germline V gives CDR1 LNHDA, CDR2 SQIVND (reference sequence). The ends were cut back, 0 bases at V and 2 bases at J, with 7 bases in the middle.

The CDR3 DNA sequence: TGTGCCAGCAGTAACGGACAGATTAACTATGGCTACACCTTC. Encoded protein: CASSNGQINYGYTF. The chain combines TRBV6-6 with TRBJ1-2; D is possibly TRBD1 (6 bases). V was shortened by 5 bases and J by 1 base, with 11 bases between the two germline ends. The length of the CDR3 is 14 residues. Germline lookup yields CDR1 MNHNY and CDR2 SVGAGI (reference sequence).

V gene TRBV10-3 combines with J gene TRBJ2-7, with TRBD2 as a possible D gene (6 bases). Germline V lookup: CDR1 ENHRY, CDR2 SYGVKD. This CDR3 spans 17 amino acids. V lost 8 bases to trimming and J lost 4 bases, with 27 bases between them. DNA of the CDR3: TGTGCCATCTCGTTAAGGGAGGACTCCACACCCAATTACGAGCAGTACTTC. It codes for CAISLREDSTPNYEQYF.

The genes are TRBV2 and TRBJ1-4, with D maybe TRBD1 (5 bases). Trimming pared 8 bases from V and 0 bases from J, leaving 10 bases between. CDR1 and CDR2 (germline): SNHLY, FYNNEI. This CDR3 comprises 14 residues. The chain's CDR3 is CASHQGPTNEKLFF. DNA of the CDR3: TGTGCCAGCCACCAGGGCCCAACTAATGAAAAACTGTTTTTT.

Here the CDR3 reads CASSTVTEAFF. For the CDR3, the DNA is TGTGCCAGCAGCACGGTTACTGAAGCTTTCTTT. V is TRBV5-6 and J is TRBJ1-1; D unclear. Germline CDR1 is SGHDT and CDR2 is YYEEEE. V was shortened by 4 bases and J by 5 bases, with 6 bases between the two germline ends. This CDR3 region has 11 residues.

To note about this clone: Other nucleotide sequences in the sample specify the same CDR3. The rearrangement uses TRBV7-7 and TRBJ2-1, with 14 bases that match TRBD2. The CDR3 runs 16 residues. V lost 1 base and J lost 5; bases outside the gene matches: 1. In germline, CDR1 is SSHAT, CDR2 FNYEAQ (reference sequence). DNA of the CDR3: TGTGCCAGCAGCTTAGGACTAGCGGGAGGGGACAATGAGCAGTTCTTC. Amino acids: CASSLGLAGGDNEQFF.

The chain recombines TRBV4-3 with TRBJ2-3; 11 nucleotides match TRBD2. Trimming took 1 base from V and 2 from J; bases not matched to a gene: 5. CDR3 length: 17 residues. The germline V gene encodes CDR1 LGHNA and CDR2 YSLEER. CDR3 protein: CASSQAQTSGDTDTQYF. The CDR3, as DNA: TGCGCCAGCAGCCAAGCCCAGACTAGCGGGGACACAGATACGCAGTATTTT.

The rearrangement uses TRBV19 and TRBJ1-1; TRBD1 is a possible D gene (5 bases). Germline lookup yields CDR1 LNHDA and CDR2 SQIVND (reference sequence). The ends were cut back, 3 bases at V and 7 bases at J, with 15 bases in the middle. The CDR3 covers 14 residues. The CDR3 is CASSIYMGRGEAFF. The DNA of the CDR3 is TGTGCCAGTAGTATTTACATGGGGAGGGGTGAAGCTTTCTTT.